These T cell receptor beta chains were read from a single sample in a study of T cell responses to AZD1222 COVID-19 vaccine. Sequencing was performed with immunoSEQ multiplex PCR; in TCRdb, only in-frame clones are kept and a portion is missing. The table has 98,000 or so clones, approximately 84% seen once. The sample was peripheral blood, taken 28 days after the second AZD1222 dose. The receptors here all came from an adult who received the AZD1222 COVID-19 vaccine. The CDR3 runs from the conserved cysteine through the conserved F or W. The order of the fields is J gene, D gene, clone size, V gene, CDR3 DNA, CDR3 protein. A D gene is named only where the DNA matches it firmly. Clone size is not always given. Where it is, it says once, few, many or a class for expanded clones.

TRBJ1-3 TRBD1 . TRBV10-3 TGTGCCATCAAACCGGGACAGGGGATTTTTGGAAACACCATATATTTT CAIKPGQGIFGNTIYF
TRBJ1-4 . . TRBV4-2 TGTGCCAGCAGCCAAGATAGGGGGTTAATACGGGAAAAACTGTTTTTT CASSQDRGLIREKLFF
TRBJ1-1 . . TRBV6-1 TGTGCCAGCAGTGAAGCGGCCAGGGGAGGGGAAGCTTTCTTT CASSEAARGGEAFF
TRBJ2-3 . . TRBV19 TGTGCCAGTAGTATTAGCAGGGCCGGGGGCGATACGCAGTATTTT CASSISRAGGDTQYF
TRBJ2-4 . . TRBV29-1 TGCAGCGTTGTCCGAGGGGGTGCCAAAAACATTCAGTACTTC CSVVRGGAKNIQYF
TRBJ2-1 . . TRBV5-4 TGTGCGTTCGGCGCCAATGAGCAGTTCTTC CAFGANEQFF
TRBJ2-2 . once TRBV7-2 TGTGCCAGCAGCTGGCTGCGTGGGGAGCTGTTTTTT CASSWLRGELFF
TRBJ1-6 . . TRBV5-4 TGTGCCAGCAGGAGAGGGGGTTCACCCCTCCACTTT CASRRGGSPLHF
TRBJ1-2 . . TRBV7-9 TGTGCCAGCAGCTTCGGAGGTTCCGGGTATGGCTACACCTTC CASSFGGSGYGYTF
TRBJ1-2 TRBD1 . TRBV5-8 TGTGCCAGCAGCCCTAAAACAGGGACAGGGTATAACTATGGCTACACCTTC CASSPKTGTGYNYGYTF
TRBJ2-7 . . TRBV5-1 TGCGCCAGCAGCTTGACAGGGCCCTACGAGCAGTACTTC CASSLTGPYEQYF
TRBJ2-1 . . TRBV7-8 TGTGCCAGCAGCTCAGCGAGCCCCATCCCCTACAATGAGCAGTTCTTC CASSSASPIPYNEQFF
TRBJ2-5 . . TRBV5-4 TGTGCCAGCAGCCACGGGACAAGCCAAGAGACCCAGTACTTC CASSHGTSQETQYF
TRBJ1-2 TRBD1 . TRBV7-2 TGTGCCAGCAGCCTCCAGACAGGGGGCGGGCATGGCTACACCTTC CASSLQTGGGHGYTF
TRBJ2-3 TRBD2 . TRBV27 TGTGCCAGCAGTTTTGGGGGGACTAGCGCGGGGGGCACAGATACGCAGTATTTT CASSFGGTSAGGTDTQYF
TRBJ1-1 . . TRBV6-5 TGTGCCAGCAGTTACATCTCCGGGCGGGAAGTTTTCTTT CASSYISGREVFF
TRBJ1-2 TRBD1 . TRBV7-2 TGTGCCAGCAGCACCCCGGGACAGGGAGTCGGCGGCTACACCTTC CASSTPGQGVGGYTF